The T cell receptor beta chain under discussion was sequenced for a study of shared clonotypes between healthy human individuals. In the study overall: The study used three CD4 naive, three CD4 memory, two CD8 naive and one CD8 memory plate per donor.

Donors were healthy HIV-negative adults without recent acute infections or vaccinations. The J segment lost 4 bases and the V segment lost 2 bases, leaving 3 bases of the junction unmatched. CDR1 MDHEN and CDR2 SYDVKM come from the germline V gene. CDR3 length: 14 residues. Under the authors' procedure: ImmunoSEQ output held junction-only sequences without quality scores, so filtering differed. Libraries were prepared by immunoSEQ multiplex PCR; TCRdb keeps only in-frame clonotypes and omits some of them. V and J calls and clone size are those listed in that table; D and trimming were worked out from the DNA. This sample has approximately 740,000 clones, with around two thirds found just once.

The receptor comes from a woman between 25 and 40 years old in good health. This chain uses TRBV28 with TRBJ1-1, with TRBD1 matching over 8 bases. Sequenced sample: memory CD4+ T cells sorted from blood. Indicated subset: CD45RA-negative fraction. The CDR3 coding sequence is TGTGCCAGCAGTTTAGAGGACAGGGTCACTGAAGCTTTCTTT. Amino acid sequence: CASSLEDRVTEAFF.